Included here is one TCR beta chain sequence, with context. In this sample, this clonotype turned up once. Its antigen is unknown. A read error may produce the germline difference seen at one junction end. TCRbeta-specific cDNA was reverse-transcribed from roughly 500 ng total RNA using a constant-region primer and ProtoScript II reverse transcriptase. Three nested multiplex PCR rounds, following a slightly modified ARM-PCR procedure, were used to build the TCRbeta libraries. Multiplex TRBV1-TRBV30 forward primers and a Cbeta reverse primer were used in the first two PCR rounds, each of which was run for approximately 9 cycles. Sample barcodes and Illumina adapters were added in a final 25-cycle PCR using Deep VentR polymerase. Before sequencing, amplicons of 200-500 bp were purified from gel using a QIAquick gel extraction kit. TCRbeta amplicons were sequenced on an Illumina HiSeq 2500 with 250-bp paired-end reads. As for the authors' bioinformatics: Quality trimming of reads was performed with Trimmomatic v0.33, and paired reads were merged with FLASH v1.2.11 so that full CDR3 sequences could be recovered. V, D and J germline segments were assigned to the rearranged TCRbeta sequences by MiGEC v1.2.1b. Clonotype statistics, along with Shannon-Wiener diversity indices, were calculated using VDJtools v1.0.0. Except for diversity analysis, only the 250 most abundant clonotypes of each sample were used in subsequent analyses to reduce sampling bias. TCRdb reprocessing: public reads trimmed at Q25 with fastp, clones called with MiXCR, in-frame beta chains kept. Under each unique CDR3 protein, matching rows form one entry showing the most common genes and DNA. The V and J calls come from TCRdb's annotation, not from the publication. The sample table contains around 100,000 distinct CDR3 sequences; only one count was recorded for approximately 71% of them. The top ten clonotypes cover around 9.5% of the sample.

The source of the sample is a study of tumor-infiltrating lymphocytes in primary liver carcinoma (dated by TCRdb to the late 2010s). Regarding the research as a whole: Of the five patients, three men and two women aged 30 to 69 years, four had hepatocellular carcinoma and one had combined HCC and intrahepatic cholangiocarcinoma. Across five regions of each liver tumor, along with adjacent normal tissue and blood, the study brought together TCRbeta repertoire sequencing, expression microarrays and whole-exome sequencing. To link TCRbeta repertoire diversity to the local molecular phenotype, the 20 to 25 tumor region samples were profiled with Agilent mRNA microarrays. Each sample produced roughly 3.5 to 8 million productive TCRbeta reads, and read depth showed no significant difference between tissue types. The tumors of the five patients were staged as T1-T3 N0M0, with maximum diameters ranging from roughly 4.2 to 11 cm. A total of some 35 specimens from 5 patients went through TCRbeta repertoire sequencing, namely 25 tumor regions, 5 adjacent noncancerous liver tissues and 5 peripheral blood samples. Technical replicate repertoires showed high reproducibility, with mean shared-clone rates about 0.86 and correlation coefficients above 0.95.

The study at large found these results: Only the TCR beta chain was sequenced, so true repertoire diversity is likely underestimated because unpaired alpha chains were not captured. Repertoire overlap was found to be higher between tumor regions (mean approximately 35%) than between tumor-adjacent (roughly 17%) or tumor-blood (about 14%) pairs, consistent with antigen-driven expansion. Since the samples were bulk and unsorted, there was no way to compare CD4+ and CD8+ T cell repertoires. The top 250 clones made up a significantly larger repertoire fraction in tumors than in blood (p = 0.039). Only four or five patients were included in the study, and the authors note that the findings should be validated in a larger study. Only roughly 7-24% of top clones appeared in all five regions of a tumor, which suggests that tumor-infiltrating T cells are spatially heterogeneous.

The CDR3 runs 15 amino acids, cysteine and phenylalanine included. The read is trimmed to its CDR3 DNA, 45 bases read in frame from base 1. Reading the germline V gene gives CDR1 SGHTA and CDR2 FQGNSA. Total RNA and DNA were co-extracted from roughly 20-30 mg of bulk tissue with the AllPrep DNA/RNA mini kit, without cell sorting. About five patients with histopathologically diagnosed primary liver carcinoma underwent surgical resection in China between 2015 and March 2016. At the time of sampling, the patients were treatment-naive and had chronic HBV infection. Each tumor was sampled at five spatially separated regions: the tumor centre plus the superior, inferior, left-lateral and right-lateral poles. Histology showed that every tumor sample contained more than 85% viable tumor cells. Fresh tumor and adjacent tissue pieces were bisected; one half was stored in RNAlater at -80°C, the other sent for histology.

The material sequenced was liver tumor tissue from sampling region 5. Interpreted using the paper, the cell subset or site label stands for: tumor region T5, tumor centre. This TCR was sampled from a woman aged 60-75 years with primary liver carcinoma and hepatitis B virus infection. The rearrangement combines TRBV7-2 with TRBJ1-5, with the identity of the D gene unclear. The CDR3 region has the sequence CDSNLRGQGNQPQHF. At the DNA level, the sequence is TGTGACAGCAACTTACGAGGGCAAGGGAATCAGCCCCAGCATTTT.